These 17 T cell receptor beta chains originate from one sample sequenced in a study of cytomegalovirus exposure and HLA in healthy donors. Here immunoSEQ multiplex PCR was the method, and the copy in TCRdb shows in-frame clones only, minus some. The table has 90,000 to 150,000 clones, about 87% seen once. The specimen was PBMCs. The receptors shown here come from a man between 18 and 29 years old in good health and CMV-seronegative.

J is TRBJ2-5 and V is TRBV28; 13 nucleotides agree with TRBD2. The germline gives CDR1 MDHEN, CDR2 SYDVKM. This CDR3 region has 18 residues. V was pared by 0 bases and J by 5 bases, with 9 bases of the junction left unmatched. CDR3 nucleotides: TGTGCCAGCAGTTTATGGAGGACTAGCGGGGGCCGGTTGGAGACCCAGTACTTC. Its protein is CASSLWRTSGGRLETQYF.

Only a few counts were recorded for this clone. This chain connects TRBV5-8 to TRBJ1-4, with D perhaps TRBD1 (6 bases). Germline V lookup: CDR1 SGHTS, CDR2 YDEGEE. This CDR3 has 16 amino acids. V was pared by 0 bases and J by 0 bases, with 9 bases between. CDR3 bases: TGTGCCAGCAGCTTGGGGGGGCCTGCAACTAATGAAAAACTGTTTTTT. The encoded protein is CASSLGGPATNEKLFF.

The J gene is TRBJ2-2, the V gene TRBV6-1; the D is unclear. Trimming shortened V by 6 bases and J by 7 bases, and 15 bases separated the two germline ends. This CDR3 region has 14 residues. Germline lookup yields CDR1 MNHNS and CDR2 SASEGT. CDR3 sequence (DNA): TGTGCCAGCAGAATATACAGCATGGGCGGGGAGCTGTTTTTT. It yields the protein CASRIYSMGGELFF.

The gene calls are TRBV2 and TRBJ2-7; 8 positions agree with TRBD1. Germline assignment: CDR1 SNHLY and CDR2 FYNNEI. Trimming at V came to 0 bases and at J to 4 bases, leaving 8 bases not matched to a gene. The CDR3 loop spans 16 amino acids. The CDR3 here is CASSEAVGTGYYEQYF. CDR3 DNA sequence: TGTGCCAGCAGTGAAGCAGTCGGGACAGGTTATTACGAGCAGTACTTC.

This clone was seen once. The rearrangement links TRBV29-1 to TRBJ2-2; 10 bases align to TRBD2. The CDR3 spans 16 residues. Germline lookup yields CDR1 SQVTM and CDR2 ANQGSEA. The V and J ends lost 7 bases and 4 bases, in that order; junction bases with no gene match: 12. CDR3: CSATSPSSGGTGELFF. The CDR3, as DNA: TGCAGCGCCACCAGCCCCTCTAGCGGGGGCACCGGGGAGCTGTTTTTT.

The gene calls are TRBV6-6 and TRBJ1-4; D is perhaps TRBD1 (6 bases). V lost 2 bases and J lost 6, with 10 bases in between. The CDR3 extends over 14 amino acids. Germline CDR1 and CDR2: MNHNY and SVGAGI (reference sequence). CDR3 sequence (DNA): TGTGCCAGCAGTTACGGGACAAGATATGAAAAACTGTTTTTT. Its translation: CASSYGTRYEKLFF.

J is TRBJ2-7 and V is TRBV9; 8 bases are shared with TRBD2. The CDR3 totals 16 residues. Germline values: CDR1 SGDLS, CDR2 YYNGEE. The ends lost 0 bases at V and 4 bases at J; junction bases unmatched: 9. This chain's CDR3 is CASSVARVAGMYEQYF. CDR3 sequence (DNA): TGTGCCAGCAGCGTAGCTCGCGTAGCGGGAATGTACGAGCAGTACTTC.

The chain is built from TRBV9 and TRBJ1-4, with 10 bases aligning to TRBD1. CDR1 and CDR2 (germline): SGDLS, YYNGEE. CDR3 length: 15 amino acids. J was trimmed by 4 bases and V by 4 bases; bases with no gene match: 4. This CDR3 reads CASSRQGALNEKLFF. As DNA, the CDR3 is TGTGCCAGCAGCCGACAGGGGGCGCTTAATGAAAAACTGTTTTTT.

In this sample, this clone turned up a few times. The chain recombines TRBV5-8 with TRBJ2-7, with D possibly TRBD2 on 5 matching bases. The CDR3 covers 13 residues. Germline values: CDR1 SGHTS, CDR2 YDEGEE. Trimming took 0 bases from V and 4 from J, leaving 8 bases between them. In DNA, the CDR3 is TGTGCCAGCAGCTTGGCCCCGGGGTACGAGCAGTACTTC. This encodes CASSLAPGYEQYF.

The V call is TRBV7-9, the J call TRBJ1-4, with TRBD1 identical over 10 bases. The CDR3 is 17 residues long. Germline CDR1 is SEHNR and CDR2 is FQNEAQ (reference sequence). V trimming: 5 bases; J trimming: 0 bases; junction bases outside the gene matches: 6. Written as DNA, the CDR3 is TGTGCCAGCAGCACCATTGGACAGGGGGCAACTAATGAAAAACTGTTTTTT. Encoded protein: CASSTIGQGATNEKLFF.

The gene calls are TRBV19 and TRBJ1-5; 7 positions match TRBD1. This CDR3 region has 16 residues. Germline CDR1 is LNHDA and CDR2 is SQIVND (reference sequence). After removal of 5 bases from V and 2 bases from J, the junction contained 9 bases not matched to a gene. The CDR3 reads CASSSRQGRGNQPQHF. In DNA, the CDR3 is TGTGCCAGTAGTTCCAGACAGGGTCGGGGCAATCAGCCCCAGCATTTT.

This clone came up once. The rearrangement links TRBV5-1 to TRBJ2-1, with TRBD1 as a possible D gene (5 bases). The CDR3 covers 14 residues. Per the germline V gene, CDR1 is SGHRS and CDR2 is YFSETQ. Trimming pared 0 bases from V and 8 bases from J, leaving 12 bases between. DNA for the CDR3: TGCGCCAGCAGCTTGGCGTCAGGGAAGGATGAGCAGTTCTTC. Residues: CASSLASGKDEQFF.

The V and J genes are TRBV11-2 and TRBJ2-2; D is unresolved. Trimming shortened V by 1 base and J by 2 bases, and 8 bases separated the two germline ends. Germline assignment: CDR1 SGHAT and CDR2 FQNNGV. The CDR3 contains 15 residues. The CDR3 coding sequence is TGTGCCAGCAGCTTAGTTCCGGGTAACACCGGGGAGCTGTTTTTT. Translating gives CASSLVPGNTGELFF.

This rearrangement joins TRBV29-1 to TRBJ2-7; 9 bases are a match to TRBD1. Germline values: CDR1 SQVTM, CDR2 ANQGSEA. J lost 4 bases, V lost 6 bases, and 7 bases had no gene match. The CDR3 covers 13 residues. The CDR3 reads CSVIPGQGYEQYF. In DNA form, the CDR3 reads TGCAGCGTGATTCCGGGACAGGGTTACGAGCAGTACTTC.

The chain uses TRBV6-5 and TRBJ2-1, with D perhaps matching TRBD2 (5 bases). Trimming left V 3 bases short and J 3 bases short, with 6 bases between. CDR3 length: 13 residues. The germline V gene has CDR1 MNHEY and CDR2 SVGAGI. CDR3 region: CASSYRDYNEQFF. DNA for the CDR3: TGTGCCAGCAGTTATCGGGACTACAATGAGCAGTTCTTC.

V and J are TRBV30 and TRBJ2-7; TRBD2 matches at 7 bases. Germline trimming cut 0 bases from V and 6 bases from J; bases unmatched to any gene: 2. There are 12 residues in the CDR3. CDR1 is GTSNPN, CDR2 SVGIG, per germline (reference sequence). The CDR3 sequence is CAWSVRGGEQYF. The CDR3 DNA reads as TGTGCCTGGAGTGTACGCGGGGGCGAGCAGTACTTC.

CDR3 DNA sequence: TGTGCCAGCAGCCAGACAGGGACGCAAGTTGGCTACACCTTC. Protein sequence: CASSQTGTQVGYTF. The chain employs TRBV5-4 and TRBJ1-2; 7 nucleotides match TRBD1. CDR3 length: 14 residues. V lost 4 bases and J lost 7; bases outside the gene matches: 10. Per germline, CDR1 SGHNT and CDR2 YYREEE (reference sequence).